This paragraph covers one T cell receptor beta chain sequence. V shed 5 bases and J 4 bases; nucleotides not matched to a gene: 4. CDR1 MNHEY and CDR2 SVGAGI come from the germline V gene. The CDR3 spans 15 residues. The record originates from a study of shared clonotypes between healthy human individuals. About 33,000 T cell genomes (about 0.2 ug DNA) went into each sorted-subset replicate. Sequenced by immunoSEQ multiplex PCR; TCRdb stores in-frame clones only, minus some. The table records around 100,000 clones, around 71% of them present only once. The sequence derives from a woman in her 30s in good health. The chain is built from TRBV6-5 and TRBJ2-3; 12 bases agree with TRBD2. Sequenced material: memory CD8+ T cells sorted from blood. Subset given: CD45RO+ cells pooled with CCR7-negative TemRA cells. CDR3 residues: CASSQLAGGADTQYF. In DNA form, the CDR3 reads TGTGCCAGCAGTCAACTAGCGGGAGGCGCAGATACGCAGTATTTT.